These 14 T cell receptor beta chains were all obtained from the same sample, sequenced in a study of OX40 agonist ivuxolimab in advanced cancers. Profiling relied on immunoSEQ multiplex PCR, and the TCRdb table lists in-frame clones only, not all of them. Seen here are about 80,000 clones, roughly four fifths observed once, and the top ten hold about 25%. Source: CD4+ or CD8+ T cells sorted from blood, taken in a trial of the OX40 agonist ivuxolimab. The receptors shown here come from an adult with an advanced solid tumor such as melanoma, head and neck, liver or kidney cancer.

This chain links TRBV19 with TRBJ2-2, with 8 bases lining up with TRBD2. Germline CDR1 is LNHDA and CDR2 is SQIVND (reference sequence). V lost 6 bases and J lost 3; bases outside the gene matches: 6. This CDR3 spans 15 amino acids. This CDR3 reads CASSPGLGYTGELFF. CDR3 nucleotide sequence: TGTGCCAGTAGCCCGGGACTAGGCTACACCGGGGAGCTGTTTTTT.

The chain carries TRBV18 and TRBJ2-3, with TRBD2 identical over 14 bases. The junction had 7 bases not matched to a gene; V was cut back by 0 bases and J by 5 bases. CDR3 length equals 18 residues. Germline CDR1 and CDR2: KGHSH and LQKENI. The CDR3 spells CASSPPGTSGSGRDTQYF. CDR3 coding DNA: TGTGCCAGCTCACCACCTGGGACTAGCGGGAGCGGGAGAGATACGCAGTATTTT.

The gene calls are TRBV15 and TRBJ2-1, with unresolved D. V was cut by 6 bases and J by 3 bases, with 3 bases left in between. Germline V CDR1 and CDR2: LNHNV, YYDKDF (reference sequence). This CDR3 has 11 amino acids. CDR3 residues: CATRFYNEQFF. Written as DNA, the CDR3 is TGTGCCACCAGATTCTACAATGAGCAGTTCTTC.

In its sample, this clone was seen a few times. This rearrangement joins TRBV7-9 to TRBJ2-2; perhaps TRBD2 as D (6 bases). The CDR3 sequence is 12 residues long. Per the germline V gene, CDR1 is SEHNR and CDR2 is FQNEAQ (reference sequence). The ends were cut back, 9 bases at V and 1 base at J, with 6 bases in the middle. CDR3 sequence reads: CARGLNTGELFF. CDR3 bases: TGTGCCAGGGGACTGAACACCGGGGAGCTGTTTTTT.

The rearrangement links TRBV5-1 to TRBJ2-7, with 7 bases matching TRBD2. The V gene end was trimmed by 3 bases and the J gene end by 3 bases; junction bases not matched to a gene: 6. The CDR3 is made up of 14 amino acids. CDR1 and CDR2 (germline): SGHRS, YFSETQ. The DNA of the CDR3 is TGCGCCAGCAGCTCTGGCGGGACTATCTACGAGCAGTACTTC. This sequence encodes CASSSGGTIYEQYF.

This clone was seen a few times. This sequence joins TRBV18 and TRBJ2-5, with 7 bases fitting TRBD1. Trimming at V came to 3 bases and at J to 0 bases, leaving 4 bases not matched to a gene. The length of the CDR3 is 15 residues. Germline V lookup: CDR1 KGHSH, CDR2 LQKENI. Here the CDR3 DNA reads TGTGCCAGCTCACCCTCGGGACAGAACCAAGAGACCCAGTACTTC. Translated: CASSPSGQNQETQYF.

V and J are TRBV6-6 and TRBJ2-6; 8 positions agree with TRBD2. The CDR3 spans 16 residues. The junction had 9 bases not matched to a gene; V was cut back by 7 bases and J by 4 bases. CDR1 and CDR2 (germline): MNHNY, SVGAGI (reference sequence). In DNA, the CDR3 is TGTGCCAGCACCTCCGGCGGGGGGCGAGGGGCCAACGTCCTGACTTTC. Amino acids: CASTSGGGRGANVLTF.

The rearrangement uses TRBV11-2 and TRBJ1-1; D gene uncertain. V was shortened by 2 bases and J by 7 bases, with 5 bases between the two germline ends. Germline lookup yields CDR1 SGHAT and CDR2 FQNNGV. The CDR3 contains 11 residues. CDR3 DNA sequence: TGTGCCAGCAGCTTATTCAGTGAAGCTTTCTTT. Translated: CASSLFSEAFF.

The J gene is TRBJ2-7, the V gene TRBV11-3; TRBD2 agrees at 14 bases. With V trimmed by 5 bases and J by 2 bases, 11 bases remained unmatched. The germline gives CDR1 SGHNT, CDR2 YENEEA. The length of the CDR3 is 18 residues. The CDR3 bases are TGTGCCAGCAGCCCCGGTCGGGGACTAGCGGGGGTTGCCTACGAGCAGTACTTC. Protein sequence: CASSPGRGLAGVAYEQYF.

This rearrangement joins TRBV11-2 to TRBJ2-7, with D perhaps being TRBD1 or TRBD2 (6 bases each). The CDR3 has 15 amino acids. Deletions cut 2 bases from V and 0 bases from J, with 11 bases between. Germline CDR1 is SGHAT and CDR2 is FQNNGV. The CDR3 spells CASSLIGGRSYEQYF. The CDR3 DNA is TGTGCCAGCAGCTTAATCGGGGGCCGCTCCTACGAGCAGTACTTC.

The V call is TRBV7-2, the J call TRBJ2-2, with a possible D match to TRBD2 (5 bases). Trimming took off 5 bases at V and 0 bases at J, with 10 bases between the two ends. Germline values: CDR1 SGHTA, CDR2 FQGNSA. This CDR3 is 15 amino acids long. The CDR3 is CASSPWRANTGELFF. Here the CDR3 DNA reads TGTGCCAGCAGCCCCTGGCGGGCGAACACCGGGGAGCTGTTTTTT.

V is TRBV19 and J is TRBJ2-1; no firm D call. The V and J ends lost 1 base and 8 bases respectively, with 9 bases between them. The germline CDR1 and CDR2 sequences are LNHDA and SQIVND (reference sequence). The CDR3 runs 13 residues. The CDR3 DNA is TGTGCCAGTAGTATAGTATGGGGTTATGAGCAGTTCTTC. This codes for CASSIVWGYEQFF.

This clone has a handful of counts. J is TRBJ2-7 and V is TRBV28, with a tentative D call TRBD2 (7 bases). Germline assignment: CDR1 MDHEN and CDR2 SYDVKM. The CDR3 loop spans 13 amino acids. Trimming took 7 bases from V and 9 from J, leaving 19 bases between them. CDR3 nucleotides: TGTGCCAGCACCACTGGGGGGGCCGGGGGGCAGTACTTC. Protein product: CASTTGGAGGQYF.

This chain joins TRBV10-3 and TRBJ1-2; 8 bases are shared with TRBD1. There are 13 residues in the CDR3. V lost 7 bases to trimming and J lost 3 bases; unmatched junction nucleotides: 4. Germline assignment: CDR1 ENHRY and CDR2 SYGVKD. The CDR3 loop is CAITADRDYGYTF. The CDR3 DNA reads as TGTGCCATCACCGCGGACAGGGACTATGGCTACACCTTC.